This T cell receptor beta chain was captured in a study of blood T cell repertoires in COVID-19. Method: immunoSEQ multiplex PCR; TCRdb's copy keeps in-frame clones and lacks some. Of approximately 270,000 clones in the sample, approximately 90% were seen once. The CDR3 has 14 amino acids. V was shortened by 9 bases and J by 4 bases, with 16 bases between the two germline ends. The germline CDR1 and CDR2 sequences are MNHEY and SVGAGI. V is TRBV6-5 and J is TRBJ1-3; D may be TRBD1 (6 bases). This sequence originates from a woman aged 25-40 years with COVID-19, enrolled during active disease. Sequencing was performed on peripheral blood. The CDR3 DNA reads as TGTGCCAGTGCCCCAGGGGTTTGGGGAAACACCATATATTTT. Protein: CASAPGVWGNTIYF.